This TCR beta chain came from a study of blood T cell repertoires in COVID-19. Study-level information: T cells, B-cell-depleted T cells, or PBMCs supplied cDNA or gDNA.

The data were produced by immunoSEQ multiplex PCR, yet TCRdb's version contains in-frame clones alone and is incomplete. This table holds some 150,000 clones, just under 90% found once. Trimming at V came to 5 bases and at J to 5 bases, leaving 13 bases not matched to a gene. From germline, CDR1 is MNHEY and CDR2 SMNVEV (reference sequence). The CDR3 runs 16 residues. The chain joins TRBV27 to TRBJ1-2; 8 nucleotides line up with TRBD1. This receptor was obtained from a woman between 45 and 65 years old with active or convalescent COVID-19. Input material: peripheral blood. CDR3 in DNA: TGTGCCAGCAGTCCCGCCTTAGGGCAGGGGGCTTATGGCTACACCTTC. Residues: CASSPALGQGAYGYTF.